This T cell receptor (beta chain) appears in the sequencing data of a study of T cell responses to AZD1222 COVID-19 vaccine. Findings of the study overall: There were mostly white British donors and more females than males, and clonal diversity was possibly underestimated.

The protocol was immunoSEQ multiplex PCR, while the TCRdb copy is restricted to in-frame clones and leaves out a portion. The sample carries more than 85,000 clones, 91% recorded once. CDR3 length: 15 amino acids. Germline V lookup: CDR1 SGHVS, CDR2 FQNEAQ. V lost 4 bases and J lost 5; bases outside the gene matches: 5. A word on this clone: The antigen is not known.

Here the sequenced sample was peripheral blood, taken on day 0 of AZD1222 vaccination. V is TRBV7-8 and J is TRBJ2-5, with 12 positions matching TRBD2. This TCR was recovered from an adult in good health. The DNA for the CDR3 is TGTGCCAGCAGCTCAAGGACTAGCGGGACTGAGACCCAGTACTTC. The encoded protein is CASSSRTSGTETQYF.